Reported below is one T cell receptor beta chain. Antigen: not known. This sample includes further DNA sequences coding for the same CDR3. The data were produced by immunoSEQ multiplex PCR, yet TCRdb's version contains in-frame clones alone and is incomplete. The sample records about 96,000 clones, approximately 87% being singletons. The CDR3 covers 11 residues. CDR1 and CDR2 (germline): MDHEN, SYDVKM. Deletions cut 1 base from V and 7 bases from J, with 5 bases between. This entry comes from a study of T cell responses to AZD1222 COVID-19 vaccine. General study findings and limits: Spike-specific TCR breadth and depth went up after people got two AZD1222 doses. Repertoire sampling occurred only after the peak T cell response.

This specimen consisted of peripheral blood, obtained on day 0 of AZD1222 vaccination. The chain joins TRBV28 to TRBJ2-7; D gene uncertain. The clonotype comes from an adult in good health. CDR3 residues: CASSLSREQYF. The CDR3 region has the DNA TGTGCCAGCAGTTTATCGCGGGAGCAGTACTTC.